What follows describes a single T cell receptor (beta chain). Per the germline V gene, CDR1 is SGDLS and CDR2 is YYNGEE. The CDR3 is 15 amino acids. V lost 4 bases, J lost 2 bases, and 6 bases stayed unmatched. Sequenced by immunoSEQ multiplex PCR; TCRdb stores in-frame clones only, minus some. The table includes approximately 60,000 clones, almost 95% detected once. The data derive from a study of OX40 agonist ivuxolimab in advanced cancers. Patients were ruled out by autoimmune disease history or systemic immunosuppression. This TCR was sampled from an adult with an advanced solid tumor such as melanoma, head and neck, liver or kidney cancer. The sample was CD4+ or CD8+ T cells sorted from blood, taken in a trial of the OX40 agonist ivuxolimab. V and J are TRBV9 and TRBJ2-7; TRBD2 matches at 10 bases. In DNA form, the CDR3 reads TGTGCCAGCAGCACCACTAGCGGGGTCGCCTACGAGCAGTACTTC. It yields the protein CASSTTSGVAYEQYF.